The 30 T cell receptor beta chains reported below all come from one sample, sequenced in a study of PD-1 blockade in classical Hodgkin lymphoma. Produced via immunoSEQ multiplex PCR; TCRdb's table is partial and in-frame only. This repertoire shows approximately 52,000 clones, approximately 89% found once; its top ten account for approximately 6.9%. Time point defined: cycle 4 day 1 (C4D1), after more than 5 weeks of nivolumab. Every patient was affected by relapse after autologous stem cell transplantation, while exposure to brentuximab vedotin was not uniform. The material sequenced was peripheral blood mononuclear cells (PBMCs), taken before the fourth cycle of nivolumab. The receptors stem from a human donor with classical Hodgkin lymphoma.

This chain uses TRBV28 with TRBJ1-5; D is uncertain. The CDR3 extends over 12 amino acids. The germline gives CDR1 MDHEN, CDR2 SYDVKM. Trimming shortened V by 7 bases and J by 6 bases, and 10 bases separated the two germline ends. CDR3 in amino acids: CASMNPGQPQHF. CDR3 in DNA: TGTGCCAGCATGAACCCAGGTCAGCCCCAGCATTTT.

The chain combines TRBV28 with TRBJ1-2; D may be TRBD1 (6 bases). V was shortened by 4 bases and J by 6 bases, with 12 bases between the two germline ends. CDR3 length equals 13 residues. Germline V gene sequence: CDR1 MDHEN, CDR2 SYDVKM. The CDR3 spells CASSSTGRDGYTF. CDR3 nucleotides: TGTGCCAGCAGTTCCACAGGGCGGGATGGCTACACCTTC.

This chain connects TRBV4-3 to TRBJ1-2, with TRBD1 matching over 11 bases. CDR1 and CDR2 from the germline V gene are LGHNA and YSLEER. Losses at the gene ends were 0 bases for V and 2 bases for J; bases not matched to a gene: 2. The CDR3 contains 16 residues. CDR3 in amino acids: CASSQDGTGGNYGYTF. For the CDR3, the DNA is TGCGCCAGCAGCCAAGATGGGACAGGGGGAAACTATGGCTACACCTTC.

This clone was seen only a few times. The chain combines TRBV7-9 with TRBJ2-7; D unresolved. The CDR3 is made up of 14 amino acids. The V end lost 4 bases, the J end lost 7 bases, and 17 bases lay between the germline ends. Per germline, CDR1 SEHNR and CDR2 FQNEAQ (reference sequence). The CDR3 nucleotides read TGTGCCAGCAGCTCATCCCACCCGACCGGGGAGCAGTACTTC. As protein: CASSSSHPTGEQYF.

This rearrangement joins TRBV5-6 to TRBJ2-3; maybe TRBD1 (6 bases). This CDR3 has 16 amino acids. V was clipped by 0 bases and J by 2 bases, with 13 bases between them. Germline V lookup: CDR1 SGHDT, CDR2 YYEEEE. The CDR3 region has the DNA TGTGCCAGCAGCTTGGTCAGGGGACCTAACACAGATACGCAGTATTTT. This translates into CASSLVRGPNTDTQYF. Full variable domain (remainder filled in from reference TRBV5-6 and TRBJ2-3): DAGVTQSPTHLIKTRGQQVTLRCSPKSGHDTVSWYQQALGQGPQFIFQYYEEEERQRGNFPDRFSGHQFPNYSSELNVNALLLGDSALYLCASSLVRGPNTDTQYFGPGTRLTVL.

The V and J genes are TRBV7-3 and TRBJ2-6; 9 nucleotides agree with TRBD1. Germline trimming cut 4 bases from V and 2 bases from J; bases unmatched to any gene: 3. This CDR3 has 16 residues. Germline CDR1 SGHTA, CDR2 FQGTGA. CDR3 nucleotide sequence: TGTGCCAGCAGCTCGGGACAGGGCACTGGGGCCAACGTCCTGACTTTC. This encodes CASSSGQGTGANVLTF.

This chain connects TRBV9 to TRBJ2-7; D is unclear. Germline V gene data show CDR1 as SGDLS and CDR2 as YYNGEE. The CDR3 consists of 14 residues. Trimming cost V 1 base and J 1 base, with 9 bases left between them. The CDR3 here is CASSVSSLSYEQYF. The CDR3 nucleotides are TGTGCCAGCAGCGTATCGTCCCTGTCCTACGAGCAGTACTTC.

The V call is TRBV9, the J call TRBJ1-4; 7 bases fit TRBD1. The ends lost 4 bases at V and 11 bases at J; junction bases unmatched: 11. This CDR3 spans 14 amino acids. CDR1 is SGDLS, CDR2 YYNGEE, per germline. For the CDR3, the DNA is TGTGCCAGCAGCCTCGGGACAGCAAAGGGGAAACTGTTTTTT. Protein sequence: CASSLGTAKGKLFF.

The chain recombines TRBV10-3 with TRBJ1-2; 9 nucleotides match TRBD1. V lost 9 bases to trimming and J lost 8 bases; unmatched junction nucleotides: 13. Per the germline V gene, CDR1 is ENHRY and CDR2 is SYGVKD. The CDR3 totals 14 residues. DNA of the CDR3: TGTGCCATTTCAACGGACAGGGGCCTTAGGGGCTACACCTTC. Translation gives CAISTDRGLRGYTF.

This CDR3 reads CSVAQSSYEQYF. CDR3 DNA sequence: TGCAGCGTAGCACAGAGCTCCTACGAGCAGTACTTC. The rearrangement uses TRBV29-1 and TRBJ2-7; D is unclear. With 6 bases removed from V and 0 bases from J, the gap between germline ends came to 9 bases. This CDR3 is built from 12 residues. Per the germline V gene, CDR1 is SQVTM and CDR2 is ANQGSEA.

The chain recombines TRBV5-1 with TRBJ2-1; 8 bases are shared with TRBD2. The CDR3 is 19 amino acids. V dropped 4 bases and J dropped 0; count of bases not matched to a gene: 15. Per the germline V gene, CDR1 is SGHRS and CDR2 is YFSETQ. For the CDR3, the DNA is TGCGCCAGCAGCGGGACTAGATACAGATTTCAGCTCTCCTACAATGAGCAGTTCTTC. It encodes CASSGTRYRFQLSYNEQFF.

The chain combines TRBV4-1 with TRBJ2-7; possible D gene TRBD2, 5 bases. Looked up from germline, CDR1 is MGHRA and CDR2 is YSYEKL. V was clipped by 0 bases and J by 4 bases, with 13 bases between them. CDR3 size: 15 residues. The CDR3: CASSQEASLSYEQYF. Here the CDR3 DNA reads TGCGCCAGCAGCCAAGAGGCTAGCCTTTCTTACGAGCAGTACTTC.

This clone has only a few counts. The chain links TRBV6-1 to TRBJ2-7, with D possibly matching TRBD1 (6 bases). Trimming shortened V by 2 bases and J by 2 bases, and 22 bases separated the two germline ends. Germline loops: CDR1 MNHNS, CDR2 SASEGT. The CDR3 contains 18 residues. CDR3 DNA sequence: TGTGCCAGCAGTGAATTAGTGCTCCGGGACACACGGACCTACGAGCAGTACTTC. Translation: CASSELVLRDTRTYEQYF.

This clone was recorded only once. The J gene is TRBJ2-5, the V gene TRBV29-1; 10 bases line up with TRBD2. Germline CDR1 is SQVTM and CDR2 is ANQGSEA. J lost 4 bases, V lost 6 bases, and 23 bases had no gene match. The CDR3 sequence is 19 residues long. Here the CDR3 reads CSVTRPRSGRPHHLETQYF. Here the CDR3 DNA reads TGCAGCGTCACTCGACCACGTAGCGGGAGGCCCCACCACCTAGAGACCCAGTACTTC.

The V call is TRBV4-1, the J call TRBJ1-2; 9 positions match TRBD1. CDR1 MGHRA and CDR2 YSYEKL come from the germline V gene. CDR3 length: 15 residues. V lost 0 bases and J lost 14; bases outside the gene matches: 13. CDR3 sequence (DNA): TGCGCCAGCAGCCAAGACGGGTGGACAGGGGTTTCGCGGACCTTC. Protein: CASSQDGWTGVSRTF.

The genes are TRBV10-2 and TRBJ2-3; 7 nucleotides align to TRBD1. V trimming: 4 bases; J trimming: 2 bases; junction bases outside the gene matches: 6. This CDR3 has 15 residues. Germline values: CDR1 WSHSY, CDR2 SAAADI. The CDR3 is CASSARGRLTDTQYF. CDR3 in DNA: TGCGCCAGCAGTGCAAGGGGGCGCCTCACAGATACGCAGTATTTT.

The chain links TRBV5-6 to TRBJ2-7; no firm D call. Germline CDR1 and CDR2: SGHDT and YYEEEE. CDR3 length: 13 amino acids. Trimming stripped 1 base from V and 1 base from J, with 6 bases between. The CDR3 DNA is TGTGCCAGCAGCTTGTCGGTGTCCTACGAGCAGTACTTC. It is translated as CASSLSVSYEQYF.

The V and J genes are TRBV29-1 and TRBJ2-7, with 8 nucleotides matching TRBD2. The ends lost 7 bases at V and 4 bases at J; junction bases unmatched: 12. Germline lookup yields CDR1 SQVTM and CDR2 ANQGSEA. CDR3 size: 14 residues. CDR3 residues: CSATQGRGAYEQYF. In DNA, the CDR3 is TGCAGCGCCACCCAGGGGCGGGGGGCGTACGAGCAGTACTTC.

This clone was detected only a few times. This chain joins TRBV7-9 and TRBJ2-7; perhaps TRBD2 as D (6 bases). Trimming removed 5 bases at V and 3 bases at J, with 14 bases between. The germline V gene has CDR1 SEHNR and CDR2 FQNEAQ (reference sequence). CDR3 length: 14 residues. The chain's CDR3 is CASSVTLSGYEQYF. CDR3 nucleotide sequence: TGTGCCAGCAGCGTGACACTTAGCGGCTACGAGCAGTACTTC.

DNA of the CDR3: TGTGCCAGCAGCTCAGTCGCAGGTGAACGACAGCCCCAGCATTTT. It yields the protein CASSSVAGERQPQHF. The chain uses TRBV7-2 and TRBJ1-5; no definite D call. Looked up from germline, CDR1 is SGHTA and CDR2 is FQGNSA. V was shortened by 4 bases and J by 7 bases, with 17 bases between the two germline ends. This CDR3 comprises 15 residues.

The gene calls are TRBV5-4 and TRBJ2-1; D may be TRBD1 or TRBD2 (5 bases each). The length of the CDR3 is 14 residues. V lost 4 bases, J lost 2 bases, and 10 bases lay in between. Germline CDR1 and CDR2: SGHNT and YYREEE (reference sequence). For the CDR3, the DNA is TGTGCCAGCAGCCGGGACGGAACCTACAATGAGCAGTTCTTC. It is translated as CASSRDGTYNEQFF. The variable domain in full, completed from reference TRBV5-4 and TRBJ2-1, reads ETGVTQSPTHLIKTRGQQVTLRCSSQSGHNTVSWYQQALGQGPQFIFQYYREEENGRGNFPPRFSGLQFPNYSSELNVNALELDDSALYLCASSRDGTYNEQFFGPGTRLTVL.

V usage is TRBV14 and J usage is TRBJ2-5; 8 bases are a match to TRBD2. J lost 5 bases, V lost 4 bases, and 12 bases had no gene match. Per the germline V gene, CDR1 is SGHDN and CDR2 is FVKESK. CDR3 size: 16 residues. CDR3: CASSPPGTSGGETQYF. Here the CDR3 DNA reads TGTGCCAGCAGCCCGCCAGGGACTAGTGGTGGGGAGACCCAGTACTTC. The full variable domain, completed using reference TRBV14 and TRBJ2-5, is EAGVTQFPSHSVIEKGQTVTLRCDPISGHDNLYWYRRVMGKEIKFLLHFVKESKQDESGMPNNRFLAERTGGTYSTLKVQPAELEDSGVYFCASSPPGTSGGETQYFGPGTRLLVL.

This clone was recorded once. The chain is built from TRBV5-1 and TRBJ1-3, with 11 positions matching TRBD1. Germline V CDR1 and CDR2: SGHRS, YFSETQ. The CDR3 is made up of 18 amino acids. The ends lost 3 bases at V and 8 bases at J; junction bases unmatched: 16. CDR3 loop: CASSSRVRTGGLQDTIYF. As DNA, the CDR3 is TGCGCCAGCAGCTCCAGAGTTAGGACAGGGGGCCTGCAGGACACCATATATTTT.

The chain has TRBV6-6 and TRBJ2-2; D is unresolved. CDR3 size: 12 residues. The V end was cut by 2 bases, the J end by 6 bases, with 4 bases between. Per germline, CDR1 MNHNY and CDR2 SVGAGI (reference sequence). For the CDR3, the DNA is TGTGCCAGCAGTTACCCGGCCGGGGAGCTGTTTTTT. It specifies CASSYPAGELFF.

The chain couples TRBV19 to TRBJ2-3, with 12 nucleotides matching TRBD2. The germline gives CDR1 LNHDA, CDR2 SQIVND (reference sequence). The CDR3 has 18 residues. V shed 3 bases and J 1 base; nucleotides not matched to a gene: 8. The CDR3 region is CASSILASGGAGTDTQYF. The CDR3 nucleotides read TGTGCCAGTAGTATCTTAGCTAGCGGGGGGGCTGGCACAGATACGCAGTATTTT. The variable domain in full, with the rest retrieved from reference TRBV19 and TRBJ2-3, is DGGITQSPKYLFRKEGQNVTLSCEQNLNHDAMYWYRQDPGQGLRLIYYSQIVNDFQKGDIAEGYSVSREKKESFPLTVTSAQKNPTAFYLCASSILASGGAGTDTQYFGPGTRLTVL.

This clone is medium-sized in the sample. Other DNA sequences in this sample translate to the same CDR3. V and J are TRBV27 and TRBJ1-5, with D tentatively TRBD1 (5 bases). The CDR3 length is 14 residues. From germline, CDR1 is MNHEY and CDR2 SMNVEV (reference sequence). V was shortened by 5 bases and J by 1 base, with 9 bases between the two germline ends. The CDR3 loop is CASSHRDSNQPQHF. The CDR3 bases are TGTGCCAGCAGTCACCGGGACAGCAATCAGCCCCAGCATTTT.

The genes are TRBV5-8 and TRBJ1-5; 7 nucleotides match TRBD1. Germline CDR1 and CDR2: SGHTS and YDEGEE. With 4 bases clipped from V and 4 bases from J, the junction kept 8 bases outside the gene matches. The length of the CDR3 is 15 residues. CDR3 nucleotide sequence: TGTGCCAGCAGCCCGGGACAGCCCCTGAATCAGCCCCAGCATTTT. Translating gives CASSPGQPLNQPQHF. The full variable domain, rest sourced from reference TRBV5-8 and TRBJ1-5, is EAGVTQSPTHLIKTRGQQATLRCSPISGHTSVYWYQQALGLGLQFLLWYDEGEERNRGNFPPRFSGRQFPNYSSELNVNALELEDSALYLCASSPGQPLNQPQHFGDGTRLSIL.

The chain combines TRBV18 with TRBJ2-1; maybe TRBD1 (5 bases). This CDR3 has 14 amino acids. Germline-derived CDR1 and CDR2 are KGHSH and LQKENI. V lost 1 base and J lost 7, with 11 bases in between. The CDR3 DNA reads as TGTGCCAGCTCACCACGGACGGCAGGGAATGAGCAGTTCTTC. Its translation: CASSPRTAGNEQFF.

The V call is TRBV7-2, the J call TRBJ2-2, with a possible D match to TRBD2 (5 bases). Germline V gene lookup returns CDR1 SGHTA and CDR2 FQGNSA. This CDR3 contains 13 residues. The V and J ends lost 4 bases and 5 bases respectively, with 8 bases between them. The CDR3 region is CASSSRGTGELFF. In DNA form, the CDR3 reads TGTGCCAGCAGCTCCCGAGGGACCGGGGAGCTGTTTTTT.

A few counts support this clone. The CDR3 sequence: CASSPNLDRYRTNTEAFF. For the CDR3, the DNA is TGTGCCAGCAGTCCCAACTTGGACCGGTACCGGACGAACACTGAAGCTTTCTTT. The V and J genes are TRBV27 and TRBJ1-1, with D unresolved. The V end was cut by 5 bases, the J end by 1 base, with 23 bases between. There are 18 residues in the CDR3. Germline V gene data show CDR1 as MNHEY and CDR2 as SMNVEV (reference sequence).